These 27 T cell receptor beta chains were all obtained from the same sample, sequenced in a study of T cell clonotyping in hematopoietic cell transplantation. The assay was immunoSEQ multiplex PCR, and TCRdb's table has in-frame clones only and misses some. The sample lists roughly 5,000 clones, roughly 89% occurring once. This material consisted of peripheral blood mononuclear cells, taken 100 days after allogeneic stem cell transplant. The receptors derive from a male patient aged 70 to 80 who had an allogeneic stem cell transplant from an unrelated donor, so T cells may come from the graft donor. Some clones in this sample may be carry-over from other donors' samples.

This clone was seen once. The DNA of the CDR3 is TGCGCCAGTACGGACCTTCCAGTCTCTGGGGCCAACGTCCTGACTTTC. Translating it yields CASTDLPVSGANVLTF. This chain connects TRBV5-1 to TRBJ2-6, with D unresolved. With 8 bases removed from V and 0 bases from J, the gap between germline ends came to 15 bases. Per germline, CDR1 SGHRS and CDR2 YFSETQ. CDR3 length: 16 amino acids.

The chain uses TRBV2 and TRBJ2-5; D not certain. This CDR3 has 11 residues. The ends were cut back, 4 bases at V and 5 bases at J, with 5 bases in the middle. Germline V gene data show CDR1 as SNHLY and CDR2 as FYNNEI. The CDR3 sequence: CASSASETQYF. In nucleotides, the CDR3 is TGTGCCAGCAGTGCATCGGAGACCCAGTACTTC. The full variable domain, rest sourced from reference TRBV2 and TRBJ2-5, is EPEVTQTPSHQVTQMGQEVILRCVPISNHLYFYWYRQILGQKVEFLVSFYNNEISEKSEIFDDQFSVERPDGSNFTLKIRSTKLEDSAMYFCASSASETQYFGPGTRLLVL.

The V and J genes are TRBV28 and TRBJ1-5; 9 bases are a match to TRBD1. The germline gives CDR1 MDHEN, CDR2 SYDVKM. CDR3 length: 16 residues. Unmatched junction bases numbered 9, after V lost 5 bases and J lost 4 bases. The CDR3, as DNA: TGTGCCAGCAGTCTCGGGACAGGGCTGGGTAATCAGCCCCAGCATTTT. This sequence encodes CASSLGTGLGNQPQHF.

The chain uses TRBV28 and TRBJ1-2; D may be TRBD1 (6 bases). Germline assignment: CDR1 MDHEN and CDR2 SYDVKM. The CDR3 runs 15 residues. Trimming cost V 4 bases and J 5 bases, with 17 bases left between them. CDR3 sequence reads: CASSSPGGGLYGYTF. The CDR3 nucleotides are TGTGCCAGCAGTTCGCCGGGAGGGGGATTATATGGCTACACCTTC.

This rearrangement joins TRBV29-1 to TRBJ1-5; D unclear. The CDR3 totals 12 residues. V dropped 8 bases and J dropped 2 bases, with 10 bases sitting between them. CDR1 and CDR2 from the germline V gene are SQVTM and ANQGSEA. The CDR3 loop reads CSPGWGNQPQHF. The CDR3 DNA sequence: TGCAGCCCTGGTTGGGGCAATCAGCCCCAGCATTTT.

This clone is termed large (0.1 to 1%). The CDR3 bases are TGCAGCGTTGAAGATCTGGAGGAGAAGGATCAAGAGACCCAGTACTTC. Its translation is CSVEDLEEKDQETQYF. The chain recombines TRBV29-1 with TRBJ2-5; a possible D gene is TRBD2 (5 bases). CDR1 and CDR2 (germline): SQVTM, ANQGSEA. The germline V and J ends were trimmed by 0 bases and 2 bases, with 16 bases remaining between them. The CDR3 spans 16 residues.

The CDR3 sequence is CASSEQRQAGNTGELFF. The CDR3 DNA reads TGCGCCAGCAGTGAACAAAGACAGGCGGGGAACACCGGGGAGCTGTTTTTT. The chain links TRBV10-1 to TRBJ2-2; TRBD1 is a possible D gene (6 bases). The germline gives CDR1 WNHNN, CDR2 SYGVQD (reference sequence). V lost 3 bases to trimming and J lost 1 base, with 15 bases between them. There are 17 residues in the CDR3.

The V call is TRBV6-5, the J call TRBJ2-7; D tentatively reads TRBD1 or TRBD2 (6 bases each). V lost 0 bases, J lost 9 bases, and 15 bases lay in between. CDR1 and CDR2 from the germline V gene are MNHEY and SVGAGI. The CDR3 covers 14 residues. CDR3 sequence: CASSYSRGTPAQYF. CDR3 coding DNA: TGTGCCAGCAGTTACTCAAGGGGGACTCCAGCGCAGTACTTC.

This clone was seen just once. V usage is TRBV28 and J usage is TRBJ2-7; 9 bases are shared with TRBD1. The CDR3 spans 14 residues. Germline V lookup: CDR1 MDHEN, CDR2 SYDVKM. The trim removed 3 bases at V and 12 bases at J, leaving 12 bases unmatched. In nucleotides, the CDR3 is TGTGCCAGCAGTTTTGGGCCGGGACAGGGACGAGCGTACTTC. It encodes CASSFGPGQGRAYF.

This rearrangement joins TRBV5-1 to TRBJ2-1, with 7 bases fitting TRBD1. The V segment lost 5 bases and the J segment 3 bases; nucleotides outside the gene matches: 8. CDR1 is SGHRS and CDR2 is YFSETQ in the germline V gene. This CDR3 region has 15 residues. CDR3 amino acids: CASSPARTGYNEQFF. Here the CDR3 DNA reads TGCGCCAGCAGTCCAGCCCGGACAGGCTACAATGAGCAGTTCTTC.

V and J are TRBV6-6 and TRBJ2-5; D remains ambiguous. The CDR3 runs to 11 residues. The germline V and J ends were trimmed by 4 bases and 5 bases, with 5 bases remaining between them. Per the germline V gene, CDR1 is MNHNY and CDR2 is SVGAGI (reference sequence). The CDR3 loop is CASSFRETQYF. CDR3 nucleotides: TGTGCCAGCAGTTTTAGGGAGACCCAGTACTTC.

This chain links TRBV7-9 with TRBJ2-7; maybe TRBD1 (6 bases). The CDR3 is made up of 13 amino acids. V was pared by 2 bases and J by 3 bases, with 8 bases between. Germline V lookup: CDR1 SEHNR, CDR2 FQNEAQ (reference sequence). Written as DNA, the CDR3 is TGTGCCAGCAGCTTACCAGGGGTCTACGAGCAGTACTTC. Encoded protein: CASSLPGVYEQYF.

In its sample, this clone was seen once. The CDR3 region is CASRDFWGGIAQETQYF. DNA for the CDR3: TGTGCCAGCAGGGACTTTTGGGGGGGCATTGCGCAAGAGACCCAGTACTTC. The rearrangement links TRBV2 to TRBJ2-5; a weak D match, TRBD2 (7 bases). Trimming cost V 6 bases and J 2 bases, with 22 bases left between them. Germline CDR1 reads SNHLY; CDR2 reads FYNNEI. The CDR3 has 17 residues.

The chain couples TRBV28 to TRBJ2-7; D perhaps matches TRBD2 (7 bases). The length of the CDR3 is 13 residues. CDR1 and CDR2 from the germline V gene are MDHEN and SYDVKM. Between the trimmed V and J ends, which lost 6 bases and 5 bases, there was a span of 14 bases. The CDR3 spells CASRAQGRDEQYF. CDR3 in DNA: TGTGCCAGCAGGGCCCAGGGGAGGGACGAGCAGTACTTC.

This chain joins TRBV27 and TRBJ2-7; D remains ambiguous. This CDR3 region has 13 residues. V lost 4 bases and J lost 1, with 8 bases in between. Germline values: CDR1 MNHEY, CDR2 SMNVEV (reference sequence). The CDR3 protein is CASSSGGSYEQYF. CDR3 nucleotide sequence: TGTGCCAGCAGTTCTGGCGGATCCTACGAGCAGTACTTC.

The chain couples TRBV30 to TRBJ2-6, with D tentatively TRBD1 (6 bases). The CDR3 sequence is 16 residues long. The V and J ends lost 2 bases and 0 bases respectively, with 11 bases between them. Germline CDR1 and CDR2: GTSNPN and SVGIG (reference sequence). The CDR3: CAWSMGHPSGANVLTF. In DNA, the CDR3 is TGTGCCTGGAGTATGGGACATCCCTCTGGGGCCAACGTCCTGACTTTC.

V usage is TRBV7-6 and J usage is TRBJ1-3, with 10 bases identical to TRBD1. The CDR3 is 19 amino acids. Germline V CDR1 and CDR2: SGHVS, FNYEAQ. With 1 base clipped from V and 0 bases from J, the junction kept 9 bases outside the gene matches. The CDR3 is CASSLVGTGATYSGNTIYF. Written as DNA, the CDR3 is TGTGCCAGCAGCTTAGTTGGGACAGGGGCGACATACTCTGGAAACACCATATATTTT. Full variable domain (rest looked up from reference TRBV7-6 and TRBJ1-3): GAGVSQSPRYKVTKRGQDVALRCDPISGHVSLYWYRQALGQGPEFLTYFNYEAQQDKSGLPNDRFSAERPEGSISTLTIQRTEQRDSAMYRCASSLVGTGATYSGNTIYFGEGSWLTVV.

The V and J genes are TRBV6-1 and TRBJ1-2; unclear D gene. Germline CDR1 and CDR2: MNHNS and SASEGT. The germline V and J ends were trimmed by 1 base and 4 bases, with 13 bases remaining between them. The CDR3 loop spans 15 amino acids. Written as DNA, the CDR3 is TGTGCCAGCAGTGAAGACGCGAGGGTGGGCTATGGCTACACCTTC. This codes for CASSEDARVGYGYTF.

The chain links TRBV29-1 to TRBJ1-2, with D hard to call. CDR3 length: 13 residues. Per germline, CDR1 SQVTM and CDR2 ANQGSEA. The V end lost 0 bases, the J end lost 4 bases, and 9 bases lay between the germline ends. In DNA, the CDR3 is TGCAGCGTTGAAGAGCCAGAGTCCTATGGCTACACCTTC. Translating gives CSVEEPESYGYTF.

The chain joins TRBV5-6 to TRBJ2-4; possibly TRBD2 for D (6 bases). The length of the CDR3 is 15 residues. V was cut by 4 bases and J by 5 bases, with 16 bases left in between. From germline, CDR1 is SGHDT and CDR2 YYEEEE. CDR3 coding DNA: TGTGCCAGCAGCGCCCGCGGGGCGCGGGAAAACATTCAGTACTTC. Translating gives CASSARGARENIQYF.

The chain uses TRBV7-2 and TRBJ2-1, with D unresolved. V dropped 4 bases and J dropped 8 bases, with 6 bases sitting between them. Germline loops: CDR1 SGHTA, CDR2 FQGNSA. This CDR3 comprises 11 residues. The CDR3 coding sequence is TGTGCCAGCAGCTCTCAATATGAGCAGTTCTTC. Its protein product is CASSSQYEQFF.

In this sample, this clone turned up a few times. The V call is TRBV6-1, the J call TRBJ1-1; no firm D call. Germline V gives CDR1 MNHNS, CDR2 SASEGT. This CDR3 spans 15 amino acids. The germline V and J ends were trimmed by 6 bases and 1 base, with 15 bases remaining between them. The CDR3 loop reads CASSQFSSPNTEAFF. CDR3 DNA sequence: TGTGCCAGCAGCCAGTTTAGCAGCCCGAACACTGAAGCTTTCTTT.

The chain uses TRBV5-6 and TRBJ2-3, with a tentative D call TRBD2 (6 bases). This CDR3 is built from 13 residues. V lost 6 bases, J lost 6 bases, and 14 bases lay in between. Germline lookup yields CDR1 SGHDT and CDR2 YYEEEE. The CDR3 reads CASNVGGWDTQYF. For the CDR3, the DNA is TGTGCCAGCAACGTCGGGGGTTGGGATACGCAGTATTTT.

The J gene is TRBJ1-3, the V gene TRBV7-2, with no clear D. The CDR3 contains 12 residues. The V end lost 2 bases, the J end lost 4 bases, and 3 bases lay between the germline ends. Germline V gene lookup returns CDR1 SGHTA and CDR2 FQGNSA. CDR3 residues: CASSLYGNTIYF. The CDR3 nucleotides are TGTGCCAGCAGCTTATACGGAAACACCATATATTTT. Combining the CDR3 with reference TRBV7-2 and TRBJ1-3 gives the whole variable domain GAGVSQSPSNKVTEKGKDVELRCDPISGHTALYWYRQSLGQGLEFLIYFQGNSAPDKSGLPSDRFSAERTGGSVSTLTIQRTQQEDSAVYLCASSLYGNTIYFGEGSWLTVV.

The chain recombines TRBV6-5 with TRBJ2-7; possibly TRBD1 for D (5 bases). There are 12 residues in the CDR3. With 8 bases removed from V and 4 bases from J, the gap between germline ends came to 12 bases. Germline V CDR1 and CDR2: MNHEY, SVGAGI. CDR3 in DNA: TGTGCCAGCGGACCAGGGCGGTACGAGCAGTACTTC. It yields the protein CASGPGRYEQYF.

The rearrangement links TRBV4-1 to TRBJ1-4; D is undetermined. V lost 0 bases, J lost 8 bases, and 7 bases lay in between. Germline V gives CDR1 MGHRA, CDR2 YSYEKL. This CDR3 spans 13 amino acids. CDR3 DNA sequence: TGCGCCAGCAGCCAAGAAGGTGGGGAAAAACTGTTTTTT. This encodes CASSQEGGEKLFF.

This clone was counted once. This chain connects TRBV27 to TRBJ2-3; weak D call: TRBD2 (5 bases). Germline V gene data show CDR1 as MNHEY and CDR2 as SMNVEV (reference sequence). The germline V and J ends were trimmed by 7 bases and 5 bases, with 19 bases remaining between them. This CDR3 is built from 15 residues. CDR3 protein: CASTPGGLSRDTQYF. CDR3 DNA sequence: TGTGCCAGCACCCCCGGAGGTCTCAGTAGAGATACGCAGTATTTT.